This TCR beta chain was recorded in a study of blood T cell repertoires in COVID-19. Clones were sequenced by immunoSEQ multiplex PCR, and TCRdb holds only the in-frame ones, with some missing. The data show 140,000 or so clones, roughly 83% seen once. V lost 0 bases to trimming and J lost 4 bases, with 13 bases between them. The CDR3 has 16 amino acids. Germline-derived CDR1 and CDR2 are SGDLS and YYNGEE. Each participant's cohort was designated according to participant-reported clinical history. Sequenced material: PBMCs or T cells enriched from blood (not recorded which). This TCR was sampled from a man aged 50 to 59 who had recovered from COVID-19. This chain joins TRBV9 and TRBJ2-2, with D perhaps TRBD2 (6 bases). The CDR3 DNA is TGTGCCAGCAGCGTAGGCGGGGTGGTCGGCACCGGGGAGCTGTTTTTT. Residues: CASSVGGVVGTGELFF. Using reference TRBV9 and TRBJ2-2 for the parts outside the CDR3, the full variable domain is DSGVTQTPKHLITATGQRVTLRCSPRSGDLSVYWYQQSLDQGLQFLIQYYNGEERAKGNILERFSAQQFPDLHSELNLSSLELGDSALYFCASSVGGVVGTGELFFGEGSRLTVL.